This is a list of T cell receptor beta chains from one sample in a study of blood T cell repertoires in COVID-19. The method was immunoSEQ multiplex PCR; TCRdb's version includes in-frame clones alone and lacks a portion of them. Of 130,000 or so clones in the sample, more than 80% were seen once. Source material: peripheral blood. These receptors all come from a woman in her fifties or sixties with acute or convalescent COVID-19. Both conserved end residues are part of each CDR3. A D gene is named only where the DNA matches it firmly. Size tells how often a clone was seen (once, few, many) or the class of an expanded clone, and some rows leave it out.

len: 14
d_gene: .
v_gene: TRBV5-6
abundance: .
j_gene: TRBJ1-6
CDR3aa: CASSYRQSNSPLHF
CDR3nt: TGTGCCAGCAGTTATCGACAAAGTAATTCACCCCTCCACTTT

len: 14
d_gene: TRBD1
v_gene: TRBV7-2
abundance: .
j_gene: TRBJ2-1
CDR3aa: CASSSGQGADEQFF
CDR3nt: TGTGCCAGCAGCTCCGGACAGGGGGCGGATGAGCAGTTCTTC

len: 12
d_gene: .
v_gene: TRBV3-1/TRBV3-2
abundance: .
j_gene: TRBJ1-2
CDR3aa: CASRTVGFGYTF
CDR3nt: TGTGCCAGCCGGACAGTGGGGTTTGGCTACACCTTC

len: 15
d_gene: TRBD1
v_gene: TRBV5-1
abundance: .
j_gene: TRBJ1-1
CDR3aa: CASSLLTGTNTEAFF
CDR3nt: TGCGCCAGCAGCTTGCTGACAGGGACGAACACTGAAGCTTTCTTT

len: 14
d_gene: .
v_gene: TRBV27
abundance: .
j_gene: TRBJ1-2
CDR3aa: CASGPSGTNYGYTF
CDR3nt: TGTGCCAGCGGTCCCTCCGGGACAAACTATGGCTACACCTTC

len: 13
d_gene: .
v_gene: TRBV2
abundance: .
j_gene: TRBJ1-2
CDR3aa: CASSVAASYGYTF
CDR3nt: TGTGCCAGCAGTGTAGCAGCGAGCTATGGCTACACCTTC

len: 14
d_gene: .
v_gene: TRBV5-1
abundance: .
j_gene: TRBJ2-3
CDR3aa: CASSLGGRTDTQYF
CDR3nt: TGCGCCAGCAGCTTGGGGGGCCGGACAGATACGCAGTATTTT

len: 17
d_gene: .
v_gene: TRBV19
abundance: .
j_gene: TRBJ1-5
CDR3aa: CASSLIGLSISNQPQHF
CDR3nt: TGTGCCAGTAGTTTAATAGGACTATCCATTAGCAATCAGCCCCAGCATTTT

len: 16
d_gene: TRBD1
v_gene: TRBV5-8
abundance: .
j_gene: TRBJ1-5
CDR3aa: CASSPGQGQSNQPQHF
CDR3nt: TGTGCCAGCAGCCCCGGACAGGGTCAGAGCAATCAGCCCCAGCATTTT

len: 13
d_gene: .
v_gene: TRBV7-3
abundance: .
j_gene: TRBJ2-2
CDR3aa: CASSLKPTGELFF
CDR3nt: TGTGCCAGCAGCTTAAAGCCCACCGGGGAGCTGTTTTTT

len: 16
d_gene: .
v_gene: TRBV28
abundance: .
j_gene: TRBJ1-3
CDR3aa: CASTTILSGGRNTIYF
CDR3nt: TGTGCCAGCACTACCATACTAAGCGGAGGAAGAAACACCATATATTTT

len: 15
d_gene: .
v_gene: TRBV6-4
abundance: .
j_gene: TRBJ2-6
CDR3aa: CASSDSRSGANVLTF
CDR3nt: TGTGCCAGCAGTGACTCTCGGAGTGGGGCCAACGTCCTGACTTTC

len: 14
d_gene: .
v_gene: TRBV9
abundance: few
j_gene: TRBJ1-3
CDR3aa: CASSPSPAGNTIYF
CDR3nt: TGTGCCAGCAGCCCGAGCCCCGCTGGAAACACCATATATTTT

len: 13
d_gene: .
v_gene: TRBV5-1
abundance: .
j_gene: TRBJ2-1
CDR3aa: CASSAQGNNEQFF
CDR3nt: TGCGCCAGCAGCGCCCAGGGTAACAATGAGCAGTTCTTC

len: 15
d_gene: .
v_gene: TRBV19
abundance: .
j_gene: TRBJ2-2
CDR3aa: CASRREGVNTGELFF
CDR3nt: TGTGCCAGTAGGCGGGAAGGGGTGAACACCGGGGAGCTGTTTTTT

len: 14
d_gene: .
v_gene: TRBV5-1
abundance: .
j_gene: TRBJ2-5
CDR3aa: CASSFGRPQETQYF
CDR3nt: TGCGCCAGCAGCTTCGGGAGACCCCAAGAGACCCAGTACTTC

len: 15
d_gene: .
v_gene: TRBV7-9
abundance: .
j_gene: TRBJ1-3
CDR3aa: CASSLQAGSGNTIYF
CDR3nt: TGTGCCAGCAGCTTACAGGCTGGCTCTGGAAACACCATATATTTT

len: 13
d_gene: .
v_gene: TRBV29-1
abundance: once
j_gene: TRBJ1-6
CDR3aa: CSVVTGPGSPLHF
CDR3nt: TGCAGCGTGGTTACAGGGCCGGGTTCACCCCTCCACTTT

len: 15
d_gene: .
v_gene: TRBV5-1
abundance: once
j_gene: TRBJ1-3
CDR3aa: CASSLVAGDGNTIYF
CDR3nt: TGCGCCAGCAGCTTGGTGGCAGGGGATGGAAACACCATATATTTT

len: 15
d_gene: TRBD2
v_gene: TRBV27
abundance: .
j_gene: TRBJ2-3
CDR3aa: CASSPGLAGLDTQYF
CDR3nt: TGTGCCAGCAGTCCAGGACTAGCGGGATTAGATACGCAGTATTTT

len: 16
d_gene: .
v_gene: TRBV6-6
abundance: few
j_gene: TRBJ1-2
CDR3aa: CASSYPGGALSYGYTF
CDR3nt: TGTGCCAGCAGTTACCCCGGGGGGGCCCTTTCGTATGGCTACACCTTC

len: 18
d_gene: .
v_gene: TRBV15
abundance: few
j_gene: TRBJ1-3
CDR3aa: CATSRAPRTVYSGNTIYF
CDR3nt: TGTGCCACCAGCAGAGCCCCAAGGACAGTCTACTCTGGAAACACCATATATTTT

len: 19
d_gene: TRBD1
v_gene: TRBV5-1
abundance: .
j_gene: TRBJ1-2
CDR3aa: CASSLALHPKRQGGDGYTF
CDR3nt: TGCGCCAGCAGCTTGGCGTTACACCCGAAGAGACAGGGGGGAGATGGCTACACCTTC

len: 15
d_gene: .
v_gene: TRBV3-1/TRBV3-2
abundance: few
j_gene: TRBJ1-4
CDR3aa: CASSSRGLANEKLFF
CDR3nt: TGTGCCAGCAGCTCGCGGGGGCTCGCTAATGAAAAACTGTTTTTT

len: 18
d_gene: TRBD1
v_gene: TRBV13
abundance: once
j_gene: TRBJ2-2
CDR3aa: CASRHEQGIFGNTGELFF
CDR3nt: TGTGCCAGCAGACATGAACAGGGGATTTTTGGGAACACCGGGGAGCTGTTTTTT

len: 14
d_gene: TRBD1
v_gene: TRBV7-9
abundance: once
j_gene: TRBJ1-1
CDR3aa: CASSLSGGITEAFF
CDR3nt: TGTGCCAGCAGCTTGTCAGGGGGCATCACTGAAGCTTTCTTT

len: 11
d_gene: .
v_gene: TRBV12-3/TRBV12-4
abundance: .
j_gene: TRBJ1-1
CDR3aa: CASSNNQGREF
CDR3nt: TGTGCCAGCAGCAACAACCAGGGAAGGGAATTT

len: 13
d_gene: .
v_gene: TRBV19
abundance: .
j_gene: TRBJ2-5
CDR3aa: CASSPFRGETQYF
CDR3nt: TGTGCCAGTAGTCCATTCAGGGGCGAGACCCAGTACTTC

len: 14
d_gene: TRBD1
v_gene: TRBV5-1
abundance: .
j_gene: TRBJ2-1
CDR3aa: CASSDRGPYNEQFF
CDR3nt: TGCGCCAGCAGTGACAGGGGGCCCTACAATGAGCAGTTCTTC

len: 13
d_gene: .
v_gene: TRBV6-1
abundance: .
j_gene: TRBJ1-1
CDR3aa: CASSESWNTEAFF
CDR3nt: TGTGCCAGCAGTGAATCGTGGAACACTGAAGCTTTCTTT

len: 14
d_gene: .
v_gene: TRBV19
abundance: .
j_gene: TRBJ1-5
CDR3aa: CACCIGWGGGAQHF
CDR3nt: TGTGCCTGTTGTATTGGGTGGGGCGGGGGAGCCCAGCATTTT

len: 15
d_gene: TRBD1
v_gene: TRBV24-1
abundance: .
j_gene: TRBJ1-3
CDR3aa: CAIPGQLGSGNTIYF
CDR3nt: TGTGCCATCCCGGGACAGTTGGGTTCTGGAAACACCATATATTTT

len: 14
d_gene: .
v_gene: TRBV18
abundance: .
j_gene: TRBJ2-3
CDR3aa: CASSPPTSTDTQYF
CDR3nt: TGTGCCAGCTCACCACCTACTAGCACAGATACGCAGTATTTT

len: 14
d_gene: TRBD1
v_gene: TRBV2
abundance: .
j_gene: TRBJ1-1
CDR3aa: CASNRDSPPTEAFF
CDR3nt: TGTGCCAGTAACCGGGACAGTCCTCCCACTGAAGCTTTCTTT

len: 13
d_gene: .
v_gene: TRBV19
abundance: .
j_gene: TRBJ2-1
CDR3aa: CASMETGYDEQFF
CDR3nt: TGTGCCAGTATGGAAACAGGGTACGATGAGCAGTTCTTC

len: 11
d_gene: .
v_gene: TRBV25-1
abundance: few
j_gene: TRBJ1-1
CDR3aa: CASSAGLGAFF
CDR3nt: TGTGCCAGCAGTGCGGGATTAGGAGCTTTCTTT

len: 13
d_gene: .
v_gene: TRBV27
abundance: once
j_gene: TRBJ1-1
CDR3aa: CASSLFSDTEAFF
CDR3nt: TGTGCCAGCAGTCTTTTTTCCGACACTGAAGCTTTCTTT

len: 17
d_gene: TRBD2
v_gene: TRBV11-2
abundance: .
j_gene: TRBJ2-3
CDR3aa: CASSLDVAGAITDTQYF
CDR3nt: TGTGCCAGCAGCTTAGATGTAGCGGGGGCAATCACAGATACGCAGTATTTT

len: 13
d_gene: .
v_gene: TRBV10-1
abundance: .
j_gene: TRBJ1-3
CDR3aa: CATSPEKGNTIYF
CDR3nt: TGCGCCACCTCACCAGAAAAAGGAAACACCATATATTTT

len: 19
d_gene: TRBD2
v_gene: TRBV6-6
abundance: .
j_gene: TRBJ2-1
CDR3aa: CASSPSGTSGGRSSREQFF
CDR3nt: TGTGCCAGCAGTCCTTCAGGGACTAGCGGGGGGCGGTCCTCCCGGGAGCAGTTCTTC

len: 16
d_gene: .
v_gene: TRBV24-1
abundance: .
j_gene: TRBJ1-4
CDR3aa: CATSDPSSSANEKLFF
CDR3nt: TGTGCCACCAGTGACCCGAGCTCGTCGGCTAATGAAAAACTGTTTTTT

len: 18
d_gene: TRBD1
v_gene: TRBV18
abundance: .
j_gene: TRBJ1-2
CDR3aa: CASSPISPVGQGSYGYTF
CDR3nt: TGTGCCAGCTCACCAATCTCTCCTGTGGGACAGGGGAGCTATGGCTACACCTTC

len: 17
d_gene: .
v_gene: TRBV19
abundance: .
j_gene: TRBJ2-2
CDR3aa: CASSTAGQIANTGELFF
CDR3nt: TGTGCCAGTAGTACCGCGGGGCAGATCGCGAACACCGGGGAGCTGTTTTTT

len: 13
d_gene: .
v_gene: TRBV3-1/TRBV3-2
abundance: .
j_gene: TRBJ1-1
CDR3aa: CASSQNTNTEAFF
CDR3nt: TGTGCCAGCAGCCAAAACACGAACACTGAAGCTTTCTTT

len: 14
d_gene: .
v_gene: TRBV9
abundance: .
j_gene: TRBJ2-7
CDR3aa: CASSVGQGNYEQYF
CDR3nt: TGTGCCAGCAGCGTAGGCCAGGGGAATTACGAGCAGTACTTC

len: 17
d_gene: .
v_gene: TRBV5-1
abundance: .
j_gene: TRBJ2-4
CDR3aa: CASSLEGASLAKNIQYF
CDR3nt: TGCGCCAGCAGCCTCGAGGGAGCTTCTCTAGCCAAAAACATTCAGTACTTC

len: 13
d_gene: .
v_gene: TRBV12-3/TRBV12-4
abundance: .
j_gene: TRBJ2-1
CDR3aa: CASSGVRANEQFF
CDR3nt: TGTGCCAGCTCGGGAGTAAGGGCCAATGAGCAGTTCTTC

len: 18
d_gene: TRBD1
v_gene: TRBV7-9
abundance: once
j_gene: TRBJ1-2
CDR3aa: CASSLRRDSHTDNMGYTF
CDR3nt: TGTGCCAGCAGCTTGCGCCGGGACAGCCACACCGACAATATGGGCTACACCTTC

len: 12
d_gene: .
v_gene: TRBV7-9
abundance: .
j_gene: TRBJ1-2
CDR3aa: CASSKVEYGYTF
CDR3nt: TGTGCCAGCAGCAAGGTGGAGTATGGCTACACCTTC

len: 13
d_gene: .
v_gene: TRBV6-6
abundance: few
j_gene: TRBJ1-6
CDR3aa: CASREGVLSPLHF
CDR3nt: TGTGCCAGCCGAGAAGGGGTACTTTCACCCCTCCACTTT

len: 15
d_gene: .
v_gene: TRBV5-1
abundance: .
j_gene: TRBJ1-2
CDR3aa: CASSLTGQDYYGYTF
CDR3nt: TGCGCCAGCAGTCTTACAGGGCAGGACTACTATGGCTACACCTTC

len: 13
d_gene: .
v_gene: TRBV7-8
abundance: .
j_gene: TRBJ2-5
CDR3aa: CASSLDQRETQYF
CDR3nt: TGTGCCAGCAGCTTGGACCAGCGGGAGACCCAGTACTTC

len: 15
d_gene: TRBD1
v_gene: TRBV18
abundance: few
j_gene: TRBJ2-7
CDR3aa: CASSPPPGQGYEQYF
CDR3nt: TGTGCCAGCTCACCACCTCCGGGACAGGGCTACGAGCAGTACTTC

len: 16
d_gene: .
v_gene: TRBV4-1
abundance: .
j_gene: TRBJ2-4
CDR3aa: CASSQVQLSGKNIQYF
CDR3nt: TGCGCCAGCAGCCAAGTTCAATTGTCGGGCAAAAACATTCAGTACTTC

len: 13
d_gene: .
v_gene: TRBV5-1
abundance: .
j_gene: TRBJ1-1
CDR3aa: CASSFVEDSEAFF
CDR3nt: TGCGCCAGCAGCTTCGTAGAAGACTCTGAAGCTTTCTTT